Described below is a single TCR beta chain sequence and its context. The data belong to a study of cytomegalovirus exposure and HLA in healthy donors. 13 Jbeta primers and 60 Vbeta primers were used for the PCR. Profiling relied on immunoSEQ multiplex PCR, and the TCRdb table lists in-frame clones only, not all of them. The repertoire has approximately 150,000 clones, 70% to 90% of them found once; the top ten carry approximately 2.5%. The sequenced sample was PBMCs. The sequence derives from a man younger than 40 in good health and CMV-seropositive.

The CDR3 sequence: CASSVEDRGPYEQYF. CDR3 sequence (DNA): TGTGCCAGCAGCGTAGAGGACAGGGGACCTTACGAGCAGTACTTC. This chain uses TRBV9 with TRBJ2-7; 9 positions match TRBD1. This CDR3 region has 15 residues. The V gene end was trimmed by 0 bases and the J gene end by 4 bases; junction bases not matched to a gene: 5. Looked up from germline, CDR1 is SGDLS and CDR2 is YYNGEE.